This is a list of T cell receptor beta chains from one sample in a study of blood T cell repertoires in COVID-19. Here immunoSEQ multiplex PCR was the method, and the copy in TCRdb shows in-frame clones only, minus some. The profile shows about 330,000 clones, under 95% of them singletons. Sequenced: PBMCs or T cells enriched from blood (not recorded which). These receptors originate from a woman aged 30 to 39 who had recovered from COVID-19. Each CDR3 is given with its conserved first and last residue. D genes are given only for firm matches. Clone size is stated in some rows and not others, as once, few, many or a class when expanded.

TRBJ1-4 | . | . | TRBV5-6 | TGTGCCAGCAGCTTGGGTGGGCCAGGGCGTGAAAAACTGTTTTTT | CASSLGGPGREKLFF
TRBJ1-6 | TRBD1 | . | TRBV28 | TGTGCCAGCAGTTCAGAGGGACAGGGTATTTATTCACCCCTCCACTTT | CASSSEGQGIYSPLHF
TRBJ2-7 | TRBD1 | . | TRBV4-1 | TGCGCCAGCAGCCAATTGAGCGGGACAGGGACCTACGAGCAGTACTTC | CASSQLSGTGTYEQYF
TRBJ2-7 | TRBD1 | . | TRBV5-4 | TGTGCCAGCAGCGCCGGACAGGGCGTTCTGGACGAGCAGTACTTC | CASSAGQGVLDEQYF
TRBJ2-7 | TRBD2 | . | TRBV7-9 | TGTGCCAGCAGCTTAAGCGGGGGGGCCTACGAGCAGTACTTC | CASSLSGGAYEQYF
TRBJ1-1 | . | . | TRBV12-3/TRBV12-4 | TGTGCCAGCACTTCACACGGAGGGGTTCAAGCTTTCTTT | CASTSHGGVQAFF
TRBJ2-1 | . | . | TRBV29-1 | TGCAGCGTTGACAGGAACTCCTACAATGAGCAGTTCTTC | CSVDRNSYNEQFF
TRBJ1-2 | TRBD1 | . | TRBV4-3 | TGCGCCAGCAGCCAAAACGGGGACAGCCCCTATGGCTACACCTTC | CASSQNGDSPYGYTF
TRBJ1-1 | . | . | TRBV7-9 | TGTGCCAGCAGCCTTCAGGGGGAAGCTTTCTTT | CASSLQGEAFF
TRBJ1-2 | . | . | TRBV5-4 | TGTGCCAGCACCATGGGAGGGTTTGGCTACACCTTC | CASTMGGFGYTF
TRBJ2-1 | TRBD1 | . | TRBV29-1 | TGCAGCACGCTCGGACAGGGGGCGTCGAATGAGCAGTTCTTC | CSTLGQGASNEQFF
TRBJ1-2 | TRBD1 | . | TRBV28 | TGTGCCAGCAGTCCGACAGGGGGCCCCTATGGCTACACCTTC | CASSPTGGPYGYTF
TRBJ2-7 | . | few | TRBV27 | TGTGCCAGCAGTATGGACAGTCGGGAGCAGTACTTC | CASSMDSREQYF